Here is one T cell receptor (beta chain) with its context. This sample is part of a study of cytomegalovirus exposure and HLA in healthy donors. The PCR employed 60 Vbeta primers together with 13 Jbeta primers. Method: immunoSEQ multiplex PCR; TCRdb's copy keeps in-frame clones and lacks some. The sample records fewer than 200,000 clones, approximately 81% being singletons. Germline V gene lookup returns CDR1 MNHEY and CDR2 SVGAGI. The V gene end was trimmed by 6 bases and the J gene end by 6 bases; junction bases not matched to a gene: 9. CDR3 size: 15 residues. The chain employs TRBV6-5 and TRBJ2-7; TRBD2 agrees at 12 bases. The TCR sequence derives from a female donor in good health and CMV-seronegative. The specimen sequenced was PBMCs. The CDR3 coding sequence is TGTGCCAGCAGCCGACTAGCGGGGGACGGCGGCGAGCAGTACTTC. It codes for CASSRLAGDGGEQYF.